These 5 T cell receptor beta chains share one sample of origin, sequenced in a study of T cell responses to AZD1222 COVID-19 vaccine (dated by TCRdb to 2020 to 2023). Library generation was performed with the immunoSEQ multiplex PCR assay. Here the immuneACCESS table is served through TCRdb, limited to in-frame sequences with V and J called. Missing clones are a known gap in these copies; in checked studies unresolved V genes cover under half, and the rest lacks a known reason. This sample holds 100,000 to 110,000 clones; approximately 90% were observed only once. The top ten hold approximately 15% of the sample. This specimen's time point label, interpreted: baseline before first vaccination. This specimen consisted of peripheral blood, obtained on day 0 of AZD1222 vaccination. The source of these receptors is an adult in good health.

V and J are TRBV7-9 and TRBJ2-1, with D unresolved. Germline CDR1 and CDR2: SEHNR and FQNEAQ (reference sequence). The CDR3 length is 11 residues. V was trimmed by 2 bases and J by 9 bases, leaving 5 bases between them. CDR3 in amino acids: CASSLRVEQFF. Here the CDR3 DNA reads TGTGCCAGCAGCTTAAGAGTTGAGCAGTTCTTC.

This clone was seen just once. This chain links TRBV4-3 with TRBJ2-1; 8 bases agree with TRBD2. The ends lost 1 base at V and 9 bases at J; junction bases unmatched: 8. Germline assignment: CDR1 LGHNA and CDR2 YSLEER. The CDR3 spans 15 residues. The CDR3, as DNA: TGCGCCAGCAGCCAAGCTAGCGGGTGGTCCTTTGAGCAGTTCTTC. Amino acid sequence: CASSQASGWSFEQFF.

The chain uses TRBV4-1 and TRBJ1-1; unclear D gene. Trimming pared 6 bases from V and 0 bases from J, leaving 8 bases between. This CDR3 region has 13 residues. CDR1 and CDR2 from the germline V gene are MGHRA and YSYEKL. CDR3 DNA sequence: TGCGCCAGCAGATTCGCTATGAACACTGAAGCTTTCTTT. Protein product: CASRFAMNTEAFF.

This rearrangement joins TRBV3-1 (or the pseudogene TRBV3-2) to TRBJ2-5; D tentatively reads TRBD1 or TRBD2 (5 bases each). CDR1 and CDR2 (germline): LGHDT, YNNKEL (reference sequence). The ends were cut back, 0 bases at V and 7 bases at J, with 21 bases in the middle. This CDR3 region has 17 residues. This CDR3 reads CASSQDFPSWGSGTQYF. Written as DNA, the CDR3 is TGTGCCAGCAGCCAAGATTTCCCAAGTTGGGGCAGCGGGACCCAGTACTTC.

V and J are TRBV27 and TRBJ2-1; 8 nucleotides agree with TRBD1. Germline V gene lookup returns CDR1 MNHEY and CDR2 SMNVEV (reference sequence). CDR3 size: 14 residues. V lost 7 bases, J lost 6 bases, and 8 bases stayed unmatched. CDR3: CASIEAGGLNEQFF. The CDR3 bases are TGTGCCAGCATAGAGGCAGGGGGCCTCAATGAGCAGTTCTTC.